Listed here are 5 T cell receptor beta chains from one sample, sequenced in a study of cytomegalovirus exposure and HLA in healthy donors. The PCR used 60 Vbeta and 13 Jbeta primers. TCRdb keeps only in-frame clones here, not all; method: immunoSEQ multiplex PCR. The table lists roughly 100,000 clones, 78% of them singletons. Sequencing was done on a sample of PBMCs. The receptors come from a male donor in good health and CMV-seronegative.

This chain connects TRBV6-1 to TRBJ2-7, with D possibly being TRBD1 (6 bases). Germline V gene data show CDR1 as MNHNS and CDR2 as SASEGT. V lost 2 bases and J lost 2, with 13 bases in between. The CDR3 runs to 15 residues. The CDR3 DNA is TGTGCCAGCAGTGAAATAGGGCAGGGGCCCTACGAGCAGTACTTC. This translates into CASSEIGQGPYEQYF.

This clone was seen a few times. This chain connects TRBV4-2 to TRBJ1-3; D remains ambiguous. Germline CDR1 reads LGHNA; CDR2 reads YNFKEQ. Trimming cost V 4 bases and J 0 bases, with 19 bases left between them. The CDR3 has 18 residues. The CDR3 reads CASSPLESGHFSGNTIYF. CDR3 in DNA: TGTGCCAGCAGCCCACTCGAATCTGGGCACTTCTCTGGAAACACCATATATTTT.

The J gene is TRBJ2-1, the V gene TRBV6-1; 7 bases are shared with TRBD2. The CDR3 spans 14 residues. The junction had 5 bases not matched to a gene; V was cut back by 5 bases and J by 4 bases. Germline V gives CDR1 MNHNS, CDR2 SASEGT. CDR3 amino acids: CASSIREAYNEQFF. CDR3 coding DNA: TGTGCCAGCAGTATCCGGGAGGCTTACAATGAGCAGTTCTTC.

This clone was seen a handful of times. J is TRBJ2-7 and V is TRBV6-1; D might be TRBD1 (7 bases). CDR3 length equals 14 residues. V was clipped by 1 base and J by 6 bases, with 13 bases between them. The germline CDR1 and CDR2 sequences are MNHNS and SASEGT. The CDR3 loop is CASSEDPGGGEQYF. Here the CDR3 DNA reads TGTGCCAGCAGTGAAGATCCAGGGGGAGGCGAGCAGTACTTC.

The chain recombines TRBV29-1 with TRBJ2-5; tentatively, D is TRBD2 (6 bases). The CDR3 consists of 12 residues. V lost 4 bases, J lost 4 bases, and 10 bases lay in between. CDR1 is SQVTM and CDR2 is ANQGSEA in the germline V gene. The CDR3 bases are TGCAGCGTTGGAGGAGGGGCAGAGACCCAGTACTTC. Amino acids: CSVGGGAETQYF.